Listed below are T cell receptor beta chains from one sample, sequenced in a study of cytomegalovirus exposure and HLA in healthy donors. The method was immunoSEQ multiplex PCR; TCRdb's version includes in-frame clones alone and lacks a portion of them. Of roughly 200,000 clones in the sample, 83% were seen once. The sequencing input was PBMCs. The receptors come from a man in his fifties or sixties in good health and CMV-seronegative. Each CDR3 is given with its conserved first and last residue. The order of the fields is CDR3 length, D gene, V gene, J gene, CDR3 protein. The D gene is left open where the match is weak.

13,NA,TRBV7-9,TRBJ1-2,CASSLRGDYGYTF
14,NA,TRBV2,TRBJ1-4,CASSEAEANEKLFF
16,TRBD2,TRBV7-3,TRBJ2-2,CASSLTRIAGTGELFF
14,NA,TRBV27,TRBJ1-5,CASSSRDSNQPQHF
16,TRBD2,TRBV5-1,TRBJ2-1,CASSLSTSGDDYEQFF
13,NA,TRBV6-5,TRBJ1-2,CASTDRDTYGYTF
16,TRBD1,TRBV5-6,TRBJ1-4,CASSFDRGQMNEKLFF
16,TRBD1,TRBV7-2,TRBJ1-6,CASSSRDSLTKSPLHF
16,NA,TRBV5-6,TRBJ2-1,CASSSRRRSSYNEQFF
14,NA,TRBV29-1,TRBJ1-4,CSVAPGHANEKLFF
12,NA,TRBV30,TRBJ1-2,CAWSVVRSGYTF
16,TRBD2,TRBV5-5,TRBJ2-3,CASSRNTGGSADTQYF
18,NA,TRBV5-1,TRBJ2-3,CASSLEGGSGSSTDTQYF
15,NA,TRBV5-4,TRBJ1-2,CASSLDSISSYGYTF
13,NA,TRBV6-6,TRBJ2-7,CATHPNTIYEQYF
16,TRBD2,TRBV4-3,TRBJ2-7,CASSLELGLAAGEQYF
14,NA,TRBV7-6,TRBJ2-2,CASSLNRGTGELFF
17,NA,TRBV9,TRBJ1-6,CASSVVGGSSYNSPLHF
15,TRBD2,TRBV9,TRBJ2-3,CASSVRGSNTDTQYF
13,NA,TRBV18,TRBJ1-1,CASSPTVDTEAFF
15,NA,TRBV18,TRBJ2-5,CASSLLKGVEETQYF
15,TRBD1,TRBV6-5,NA,CASSYSRTGTYEQYF
15,NA,TRBV5-1,TRBJ2-4,CASSLAQNAKNIQYF
12,NA,TRBV18,TRBJ2-5,CASWAPRETQYF
15,NA,TRBV15,TRBJ2-3,CATSRGWRETDTQYF
14,TRBD2,TRBV6-5,TRBJ2-3,CASSSSGATDTQYF
14,TRBD2,TRBV13,TRBJ2-2,CASSLGLAGGELFF
15,TRBD2,TRBV7-8,TRBJ2-1,CASSLTSVMNNEQFF
15,TRBD1,TRBV28,TRBJ1-1,CASSSGQGRNTEAFF
13,NA,TRBV30,TRBJ1-3,CAWSVIFGNTIYF
17,TRBD2,TRBV7-2,TRBJ2-3,CASSLRLAGGPTDTQYF
14,NA,TRBV5-1,TRBJ2-3,CASFSQQGTDTQYF
15,NA,TRBV27,TRBJ1-5,CASSFLPTQNQPQHF
18,TRBD2,TRBV19,TRBJ2-5,CASSIVLAGGPSQETQYF
14,NA,TRBV19,TRBJ2-7,CASSIYSGNYEQYF
16,TRBD1,TRBV7-2,TRBJ2-1,CASSRAPGQGYNEQFF
19,TRBD1,TRBV11-2,TRBJ2-6,CASRDRGASQGGGANVLTF
13,NA,TRBV28,TRBJ1-2,CASSLAGVYGYTF
15,TRBD1,TRBV6-6,TRBJ1-4,CASSQGTGDRGKLFF
17,TRBD1,TRBV7-9,TRBJ1-5,CASSDHSGGESNQPQHF
13,NA,TRBV27,TRBJ1-4,CASSGQGNEKLFF